This TCR beta chain was identified during a study of blood T cell repertoires in COVID-19. In the original analysis: The authors estimated nucleated cell counts from reference gene primer amplification. Generated by immunoSEQ multiplex PCR, the TCRdb table keeps only in-frame clones and is missing some. V, J and clone size derive from that table, while D and trimming were established from the DNA sequence. The sample includes about 350,000 clones, approximately 89% of them seen just once. The CDR3 loop spans 12 amino acids. CDR1 and CDR2 from the germline V gene are SQVTM and ANQGSEA. The V and J ends lost 0 bases and 8 bases respectively, with 10 bases between them.

The sample taken for sequencing was peripheral blood. This TCR was recovered from a woman aged 60 to 75 with COVID-19, enrolled during active disease. The rearrangement joins TRBV29-1 to TRBJ1-2; D call uncertain. The DNA of the CDR3 is TGCAGCGTTGAAGATCGTATCTACGGCTACACCTTC. Its translation: CSVEDRIYGYTF.